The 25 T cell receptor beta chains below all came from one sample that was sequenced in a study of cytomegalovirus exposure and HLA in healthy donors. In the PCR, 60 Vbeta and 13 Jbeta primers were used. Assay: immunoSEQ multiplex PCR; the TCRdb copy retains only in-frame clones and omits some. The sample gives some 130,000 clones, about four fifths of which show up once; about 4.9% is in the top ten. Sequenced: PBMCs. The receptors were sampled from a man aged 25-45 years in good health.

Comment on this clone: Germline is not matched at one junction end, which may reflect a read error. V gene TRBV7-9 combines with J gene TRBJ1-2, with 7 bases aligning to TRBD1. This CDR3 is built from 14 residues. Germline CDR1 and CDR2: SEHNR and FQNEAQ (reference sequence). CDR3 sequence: CSSSSGQANYGYTF. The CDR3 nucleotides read TGTTCCAGCAGCTCTGGACAGGCCAACTATGGCTACACCTTC.

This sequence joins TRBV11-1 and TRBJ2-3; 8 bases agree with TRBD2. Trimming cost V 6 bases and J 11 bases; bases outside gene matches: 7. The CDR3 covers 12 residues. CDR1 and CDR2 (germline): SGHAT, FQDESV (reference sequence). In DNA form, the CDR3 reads TGTGCCAGCAGACCCGGTGGGACTAGGCAGTATTTT. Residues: CASRPGGTRQYF.

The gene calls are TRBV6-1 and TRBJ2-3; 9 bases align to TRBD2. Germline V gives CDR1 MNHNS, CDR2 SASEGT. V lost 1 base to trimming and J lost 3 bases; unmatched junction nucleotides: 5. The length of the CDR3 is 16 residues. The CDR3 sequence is CASSEVWREGTDTQYF. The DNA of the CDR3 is TGTGCCAGCAGTGAAGTTTGGCGGGAGGGTACAGATACGCAGTATTTT.

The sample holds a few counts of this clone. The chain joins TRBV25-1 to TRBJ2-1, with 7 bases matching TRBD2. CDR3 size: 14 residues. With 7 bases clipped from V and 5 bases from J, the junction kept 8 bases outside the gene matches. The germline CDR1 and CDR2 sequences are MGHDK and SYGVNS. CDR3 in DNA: TGTGCCAGCAATCAGGCTAGCGGAAACAATGAGCAGTTCTTC. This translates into CASNQASGNNEQFF. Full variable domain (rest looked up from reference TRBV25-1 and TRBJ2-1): EADIYQTPRYLVIGTGKKITLECSQTMGHDKMYWYQQDPGMELHLIHYSYGVNSTEKGDLSSESTVSRIRTEHFPLTLESARPSHTSQYLCASNQASGNNEQFFGPGTRLTVL.

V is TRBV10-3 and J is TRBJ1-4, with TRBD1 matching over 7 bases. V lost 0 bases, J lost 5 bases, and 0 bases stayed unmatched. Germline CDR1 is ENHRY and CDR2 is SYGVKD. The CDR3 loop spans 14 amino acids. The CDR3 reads CAISESTGNEKLFF. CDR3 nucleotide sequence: TGTGCCATCAGTGAGTCGACAGGGAATGAAAAACTGTTTTTT.

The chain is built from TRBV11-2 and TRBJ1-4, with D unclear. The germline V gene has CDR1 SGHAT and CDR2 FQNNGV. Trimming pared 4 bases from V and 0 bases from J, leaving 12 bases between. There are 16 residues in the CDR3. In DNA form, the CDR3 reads TGTGCCAGCAGCTATAGCGGCAGCGCAACTAATGAAAAACTGTTTTTT. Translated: CASSYSGSATNEKLFF.

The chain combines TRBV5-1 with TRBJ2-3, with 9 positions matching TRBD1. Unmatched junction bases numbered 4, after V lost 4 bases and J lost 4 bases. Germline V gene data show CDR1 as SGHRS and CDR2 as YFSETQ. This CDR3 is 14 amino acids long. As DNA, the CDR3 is TGCGCCAGCAGCCCCGGACAGGGGTCAGATACGCAGTATTTT. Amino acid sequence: CASSPGQGSDTQYF. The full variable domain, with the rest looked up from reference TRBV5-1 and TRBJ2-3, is KAGVTQTPRYLIKTRGQQVTLSCSPISGHRSVSWYQQTPGQGLQFLFEYFSETQRNKGNFPGRFSGRQFSNSRSEMNVSTLELGDSALYLCASSPGQGSDTQYFGPGTRLTVL.

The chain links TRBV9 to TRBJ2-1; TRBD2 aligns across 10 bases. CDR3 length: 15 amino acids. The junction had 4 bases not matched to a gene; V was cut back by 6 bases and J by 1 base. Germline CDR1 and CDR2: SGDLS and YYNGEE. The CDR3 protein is CASTPSGSSYNEQFF. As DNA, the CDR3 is TGTGCCAGCACCCCTAGCGGGAGTTCCTACAATGAGCAGTTCTTC.

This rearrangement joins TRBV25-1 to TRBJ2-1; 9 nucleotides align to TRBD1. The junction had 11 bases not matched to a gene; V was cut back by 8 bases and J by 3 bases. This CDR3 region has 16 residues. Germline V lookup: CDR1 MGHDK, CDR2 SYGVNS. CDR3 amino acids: CASGEQGAGIYNEQFF. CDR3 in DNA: TGTGCCAGCGGGGAACAGGGGGCGGGGATCTACAATGAGCAGTTCTTC.

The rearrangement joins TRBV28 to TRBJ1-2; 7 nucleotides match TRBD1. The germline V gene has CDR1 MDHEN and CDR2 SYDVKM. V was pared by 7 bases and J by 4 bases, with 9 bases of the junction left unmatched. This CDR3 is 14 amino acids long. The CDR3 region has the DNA TGTGCCAGCACCCCCCGGGACAGTTCCTATGGCTACACCTTC. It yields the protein CASTPRDSSYGYTF.

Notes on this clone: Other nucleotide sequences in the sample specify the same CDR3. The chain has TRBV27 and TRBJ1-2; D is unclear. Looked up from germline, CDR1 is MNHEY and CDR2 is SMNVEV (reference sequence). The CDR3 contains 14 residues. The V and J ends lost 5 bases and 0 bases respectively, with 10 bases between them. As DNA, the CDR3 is TGTGCCAGCAGTCCGCCCGGAGCTAACTATGGCTACACCTTC. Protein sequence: CASSPPGANYGYTF.

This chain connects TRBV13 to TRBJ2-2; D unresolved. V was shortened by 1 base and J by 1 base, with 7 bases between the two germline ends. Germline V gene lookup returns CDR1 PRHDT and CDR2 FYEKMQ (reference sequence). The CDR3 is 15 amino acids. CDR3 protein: CASSLEVVNTGELFF. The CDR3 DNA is TGTGCCAGCAGCTTAGAAGTAGTGAACACCGGGGAGCTGTTTTTT.

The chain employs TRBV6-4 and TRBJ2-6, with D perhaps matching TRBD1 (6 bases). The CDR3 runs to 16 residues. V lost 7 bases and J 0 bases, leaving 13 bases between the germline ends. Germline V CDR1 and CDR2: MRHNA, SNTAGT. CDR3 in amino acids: CASKRDTDSGANVLTF. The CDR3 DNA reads TGTGCCAGCAAACGGGACACCGACTCTGGGGCCAACGTCCTGACTTTC.

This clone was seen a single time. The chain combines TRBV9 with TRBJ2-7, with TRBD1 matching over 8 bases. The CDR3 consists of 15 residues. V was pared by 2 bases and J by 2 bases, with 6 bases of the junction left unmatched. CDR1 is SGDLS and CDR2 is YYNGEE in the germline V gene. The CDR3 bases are TGTGCCAGCAGCGTGGGAGGACAGGGAACCTACGAGCAGTACTTC. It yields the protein CASSVGGQGTYEQYF.

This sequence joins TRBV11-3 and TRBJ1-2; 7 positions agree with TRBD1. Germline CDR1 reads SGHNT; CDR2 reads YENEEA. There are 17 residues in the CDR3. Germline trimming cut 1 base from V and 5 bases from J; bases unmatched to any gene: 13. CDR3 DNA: TGTGCCAGCAGCTTAGGATTCGGGACAGTCCCTCTTTATGGCTACACCTTC. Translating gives CASSLGFGTVPLYGYTF.

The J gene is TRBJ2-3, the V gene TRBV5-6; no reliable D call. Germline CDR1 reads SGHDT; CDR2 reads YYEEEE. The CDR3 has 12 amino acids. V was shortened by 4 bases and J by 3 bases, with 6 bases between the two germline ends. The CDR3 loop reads CASSTTTDTQYF. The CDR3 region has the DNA TGTGCCAGCAGCACTACTACAGATACGCAGTATTTT.

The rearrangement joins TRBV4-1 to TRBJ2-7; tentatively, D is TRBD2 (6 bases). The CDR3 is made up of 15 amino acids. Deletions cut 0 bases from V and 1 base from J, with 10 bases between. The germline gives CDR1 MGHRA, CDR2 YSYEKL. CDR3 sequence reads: CASSQEGGFSYEQYF. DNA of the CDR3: TGCGCCAGCAGCCAAGAGGGAGGCTTTTCCTACGAGCAGTACTTC.

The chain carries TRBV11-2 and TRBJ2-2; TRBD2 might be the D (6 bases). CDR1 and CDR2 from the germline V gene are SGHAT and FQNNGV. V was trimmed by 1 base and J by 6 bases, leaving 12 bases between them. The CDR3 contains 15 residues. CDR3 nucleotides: TGTGCCAGCAGCTTAGCGGGAGAGGTGGCCGGGGAGCTGTTTTTT. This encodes CASSLAGEVAGELFF.

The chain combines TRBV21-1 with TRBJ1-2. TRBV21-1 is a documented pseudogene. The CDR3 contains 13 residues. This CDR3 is CASSDPSRGGDTF. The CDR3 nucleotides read TGTGCCAGCAGCGACCCTTCCCGAGGGGGGGACACCTTC.

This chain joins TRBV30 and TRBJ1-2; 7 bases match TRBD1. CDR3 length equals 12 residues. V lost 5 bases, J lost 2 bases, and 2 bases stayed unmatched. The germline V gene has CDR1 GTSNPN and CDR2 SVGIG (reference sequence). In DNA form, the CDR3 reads TGTGCCTGGGCCAGGGGGAACTATGGCTACACCTTC. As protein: CAWARGNYGYTF. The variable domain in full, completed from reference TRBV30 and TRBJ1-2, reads SQTIHQWPATLVQPVGSPLSLECTVEGTSNPNLYWYRQAAGRGLQLLFYSVGIGQISSEVPQNLSASRPQDRQFILSSKKLLLSDSGFYLCAWARGNYGYTFGSGTRLTVV.

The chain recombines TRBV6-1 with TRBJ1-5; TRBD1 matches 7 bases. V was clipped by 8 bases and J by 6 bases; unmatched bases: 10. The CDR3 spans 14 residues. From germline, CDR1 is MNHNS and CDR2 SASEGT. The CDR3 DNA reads TGTGCCAGCGTGGGGGACAGTGAAAGTCAGCCCCAGCATTTT. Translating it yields CASVGDSESQPQHF.

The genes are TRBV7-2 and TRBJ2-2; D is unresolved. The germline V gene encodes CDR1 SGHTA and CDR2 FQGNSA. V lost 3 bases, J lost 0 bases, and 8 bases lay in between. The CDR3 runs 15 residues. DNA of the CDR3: TGTGCCAGCAGCTTTATCTATACGAACACCGGGGAGCTGTTTTTT. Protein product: CASSFIYTNTGELFF.

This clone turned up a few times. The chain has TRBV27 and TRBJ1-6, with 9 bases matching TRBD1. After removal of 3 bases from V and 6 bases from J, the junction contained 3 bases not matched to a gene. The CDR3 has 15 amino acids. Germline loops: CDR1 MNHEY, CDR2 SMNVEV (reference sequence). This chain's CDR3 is CASSLAGQGNSPLHF. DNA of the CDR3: TGTGCCAGCAGTTTGGCGGGACAGGGTAATTCACCCCTCCACTTT.

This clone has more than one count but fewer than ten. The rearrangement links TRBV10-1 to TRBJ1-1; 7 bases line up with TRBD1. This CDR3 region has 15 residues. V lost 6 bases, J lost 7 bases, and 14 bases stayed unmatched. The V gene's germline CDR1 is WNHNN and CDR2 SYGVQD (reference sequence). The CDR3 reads CASSSVRGSTGEAFF. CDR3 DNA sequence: TGCGCCAGCAGCTCCGTCAGGGGGTCAACGGGTGAAGCTTTCTTT.

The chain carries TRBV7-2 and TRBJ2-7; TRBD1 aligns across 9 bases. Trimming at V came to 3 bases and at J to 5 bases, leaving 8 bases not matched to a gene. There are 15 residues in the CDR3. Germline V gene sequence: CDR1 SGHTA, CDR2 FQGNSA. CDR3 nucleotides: TGTGCCAGCAGCTTGGGGACAGGGTGGGGGGACGAGCAGTACTTC. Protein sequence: CASSLGTGWGDEQYF.